These 18 T cell receptor beta chains came from one sample sequenced in a study of beta chain features in type 1 diabetes. Whole-study findings and limits: All four CD4+ subsets of Type 1 diabetes patients contained TCRB CDR3s that were moderately but significantly shorter.

What these receptors recognize is not known. Expressed TCRB transcripts got sequenced, as all isolated RNA was reverse transcribed. Clones were read by immunoSEQ multiplex PCR, and TCRdb kept only the in-frame ones, dropping some. The sample carries about 710,000 clones, around 15% recorded once. The sequenced material came from naive CD4+ T cells from blood. These receptors were collected from a man younger than 35 with type 1 diabetes.

The chain joins TRBV29-1 to TRBJ2-4; 7 bases are a match to TRBD2. CDR1 SQVTM and CDR2 ANQGSEA come from the germline V gene. Trimming at V came to 4 bases and at J to 2 bases, leaving 17 bases not matched to a gene. The CDR3 extends over 18 amino acids. The DNA for the CDR3 is TGCAGCGTTGCCCAGGGTCGCGCTAGCGGCTCTCCCAAAAACATTCAGTACTTC. It translates to CSVAQGRASGSPKNIQYF.

This clone occurred a few times. The genes are TRBV30 and TRBJ2-7; the D is unclear. The V end was cut by 2 bases, the J end by 0 bases, with 5 bases between. Germline lookup yields CDR1 GTSNPN and CDR2 SVGIG (reference sequence). The CDR3 consists of 12 residues. CDR3 region: CAWSLVSYEQYF. CDR3 DNA: TGTGCCTGGAGTCTGGTCTCCTACGAGCAGTACTTC.

The chain employs TRBV6-1 and TRBJ2-7; D gene unclear. The CDR3 is 11 amino acids. The germline CDR1 and CDR2 sequences are MNHNS and SASEGT. Trimming left V 6 bases short and J 2 bases short, with 5 bases between. Here the CDR3 DNA reads TGTGCCAGCAGCCCAACCTACGAGCAGTACTTC. Amino acid sequence: CASSPTYEQYF.

This clone occurred a few times. CDR3 loop: CASSSTGTSGGAGGNEQFF. The CDR3 bases are TGTGCCAGCAGCTCTACCGGGACTAGCGGGGGGGCAGGTGGCAATGAGCAGTTCTTC. The chain combines TRBV5-6 with TRBJ2-1; 16 bases agree with TRBD2. CDR3 length: 19 residues. V trimming: 3 bases; J trimming: 6 bases; junction bases outside the gene matches: 12. Germline assignment: CDR1 SGHDT and CDR2 YYEEEE.

The rearrangement links TRBV10-3 to TRBJ1-1; D call uncertain. Trimming removed 6 bases from V and 11 bases from J, with 13 bases in between. This CDR3 has 11 residues. Germline V CDR1 and CDR2: ENHRY, SYGVKD. For the CDR3, the DNA is TGTGCCATCAGCGGGTCTCTAGGGGCTTTCTTT. It specifies CAISGSLGAFF.

V is TRBV30 and J is TRBJ2-3; D gene unclear. The germline CDR1 and CDR2 sequences are GTSNPN and SVGIG (reference sequence). Trimming stripped 2 bases from V and 0 bases from J, with 12 bases between. The CDR3 has 15 amino acids. The CDR3 region has the DNA TGTGCCTGGAGTCGCCTTGGCGGAAGCACAGATACGCAGTATTTT. Its translation is CAWSRLGGSTDTQYF.

As for this clone: The conserved phenylalanine or tryptophan is not found at the CDR3 terminus, so this likely reflects a read error. The DNA is omitted, as the CDR3 cannot be located on it reliably, and the CDR3 follows TCRdb's listing. The V gene is TRBV5-1, the J gene TRBJ2-7; TRBD2 is the table's D call and was not checked against the DNA. The CDR3 length is 8 residues, termini included. CDR1 is SGHRS, CDR2 YFSETQ, per germline. This CDR3 is CASSPRRL.

This chain uses TRBV9 with TRBJ2-1; 14 bases line up with TRBD2. Germline V gives CDR1 SGDLS, CDR2 YYNGEE. CDR3 length equals 16 residues. Trimming cost V 2 bases and J 12 bases; bases outside gene matches: 10. CDR3 in amino acids: CASSVGLAGVEYGQFF. Here the CDR3 DNA reads TGTGCCAGCAGCGTGGGACTAGCGGGGGTCGAGTACGGGCAGTTCTTC.

This clone was found a few times. The CDR3 DNA reads as TGTGCCAGTAGTGTGGGGCGGGACAGGGATGAGGATGAGCAGTTCTTC. This codes for CASSVGRDRDEDEQFF. The J gene is TRBJ2-1, the V gene TRBV19; TRBD1 agrees at 9 bases. Germline V lookup: CDR1 LNHDA, CDR2 SQIVND (reference sequence). CDR3 size: 16 residues. V gave up 5 bases and J gave up 8 bases; unmatched junction bases: 13.

In its sample, this clone was seen a few times. The chain is built from TRBV6-1 and TRBJ1-4; D perhaps matches TRBD1 (5 bases). Germline V gives CDR1 MNHNS, CDR2 SASEGT. This CDR3 contains 17 residues. Trimming removed 1 base at V and 7 bases at J, with 19 bases between. This CDR3 reads CASSEGRGTKMGEKLFF. The CDR3 DNA follows: TGTGCCAGCAGTGAAGGGCGAGGGACCAAGATGGGTGAAAAACTGTTTTTT.

In nucleotides, the CDR3 is TGTGCCAGCATCCCCGGGACAGCGGCCGGGGAGCTGTTTTTT. It encodes CASIPGTAAGELFF. The gene calls are TRBV28 and TRBJ2-2, with 7 bases that match TRBD1. J lost 6 bases, V lost 7 bases, and 8 bases had no gene match. The germline gives CDR1 MDHEN, CDR2 SYDVKM. CDR3 size: 14 residues.

In its sample, this clone was seen a few times. The rearrangement joins TRBV28 to TRBJ1-2; D unresolved. Looked up from germline, CDR1 is MDHEN and CDR2 is SYDVKM. The V gene lost 7 bases and the J gene lost 7 bases, with 22 bases spanning the gap. The CDR3 has 15 residues. CDR3 in amino acids: CASIGSLHARPGYTF. CDR3 nucleotides: TGTGCCAGCATCGGCAGCCTCCACGCGCGGCCTGGCTACACCTTC.

The rearrangement links TRBV5-1 to TRBJ2-1, with D perhaps TRBD2 (6 bases). Germline lookup yields CDR1 SGHRS and CDR2 YFSETQ. V shed 8 bases and J shed 7 bases, with 22 bases lying between them. The CDR3 runs 15 residues. The CDR3 coding sequence is TGCGCCAGTCGGAGGGATGAACGGGTGAGGAATGAGCAGTTCTTC. The encoded protein is CASRRDERVRNEQFF.

The chain links TRBV19 to TRBJ2-3; 7 nucleotides agree with TRBD1. The CDR3 has 14 amino acids. Germline V CDR1 and CDR2: LNHDA, SQIVND (reference sequence). The trim removed 5 bases at V and 7 bases at J, leaving 9 bases unmatched. The chain's CDR3 is CASSATGVVNTQYF. The CDR3 bases are TGTGCCAGTAGTGCAACAGGGGTGGTGAATACGCAGTATTTT.

A few counts support this clone. V usage is TRBV6-5 and J usage is TRBJ2-7; D could derive from TRBD1 or TRBD2 (6 bases each). The CDR3 length is 12 residues. V was shortened by 5 bases and J by 5 bases, with 10 bases between the two germline ends. Germline V gives CDR1 MNHEY, CDR2 SVGAGI. The CDR3 reads CASSKGGNEQYF. Written as DNA, the CDR3 is TGTGCCAGCAGTAAGGGGGGAAACGAGCAGTACTTC.

DNA for the CDR3: TGTGCCACCAGCCCCTACTTGACAGGGATGCAGCCCCAGCATTTT. This encodes CATSPYLTGMQPQHF. The V call is TRBV10-3, the J call TRBJ1-5; 7 nucleotides agree with TRBD1. The CDR3 is 15 residues long. V shed 10 bases and J 7 bases; nucleotides not matched to a gene: 16. Germline values: CDR1 ENHRY, CDR2 SYGVKD.

This clone has a handful of counts. The chain employs TRBV5-1 and TRBJ1-2; TRBD1 matches at 8 bases. This CDR3 has 17 residues. The V gene's germline CDR1 is SGHRS and CDR2 YFSETQ. Germline trimming cut 0 bases from V and 2 bases from J; bases unmatched to any gene: 9. In DNA form, the CDR3 reads TGCGCCAGCAGCTTGGAGGCAGGGGGCCTGAAAAACTATGGCTACACCTTC. Its translation: CASSLEAGGLKNYGYTF. The whole variable domain, filled in from reference TRBV5-1 and TRBJ1-2, reads KAGVTQTPRYLIKTRGQQVTLSCSPISGHRSVSWYQQTPGQGLQFLFEYFSETQRNKGNFPGRFSGRQFSNSRSEMNVSTLELGDSALYLCASSLEAGGLKNYGYTFGSGTRLTVV.

This clone came up a few times. The chain has TRBV5-1 and TRBJ2-5; tentatively, D is TRBD2 (5 bases). The CDR3 extends over 14 amino acids. The germline CDR1 and CDR2 sequences are SGHRS and YFSETQ. Trimming cost V 4 bases and J 5 bases, with 15 bases left between them. CDR3: CASSRDGGSETQYF. The CDR3 bases are TGCGCCAGCAGCCGAGATGGAGGTTCGGAGACCCAGTACTTC. The complete variable domain, with remaining parts taken from reference TRBV5-1 and TRBJ2-5, reads KAGVTQTPRYLIKTRGQQVTLSCSPISGHRSVSWYQQTPGQGLQFLFEYFSETQRNKGNFPGRFSGRQFSNSRSEMNVSTLELGDSALYLCASSRDGGSETQYFGPGTRLLVL.